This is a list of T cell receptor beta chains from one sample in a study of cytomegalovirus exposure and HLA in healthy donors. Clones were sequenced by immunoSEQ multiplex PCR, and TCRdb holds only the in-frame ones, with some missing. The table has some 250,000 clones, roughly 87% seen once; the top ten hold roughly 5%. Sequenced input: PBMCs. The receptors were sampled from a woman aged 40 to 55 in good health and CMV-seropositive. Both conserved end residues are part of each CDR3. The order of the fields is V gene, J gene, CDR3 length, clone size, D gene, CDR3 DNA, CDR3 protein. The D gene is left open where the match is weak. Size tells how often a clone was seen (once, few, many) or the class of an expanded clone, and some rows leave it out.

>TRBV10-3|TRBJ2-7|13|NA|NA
TGTGCCATCAGTGCTGACAGCAGATACGAGCAGTACTTC
CAISADSRYEQYF
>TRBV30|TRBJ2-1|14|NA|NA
TGTGCCTGGATGGGCCGGGCGGGATATCCTGAGCAGTTCTTC
CAWMGRAGYPEQFF
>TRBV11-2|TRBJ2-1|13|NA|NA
TGTGCCAGCAGTCACGACTACTACAATGAGCAGTTCTTC
CASSHDYYNEQFF
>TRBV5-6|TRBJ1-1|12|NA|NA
TGTGCCAGCACCGTGGGGGGTACTGAAGCTTTCTTT
CASTVGGTEAFF
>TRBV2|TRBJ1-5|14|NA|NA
TGTGCCAGCAGCGCCAGGGGTTTCCAGCAGCCCCAGCATTTT
CASSARGFQQPQHF
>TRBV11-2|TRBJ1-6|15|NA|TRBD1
TGTGCCAGCAGCTTAGGCCAGGGGGAATATTCACCCCTCCACTTT
CASSLGQGEYSPLHF
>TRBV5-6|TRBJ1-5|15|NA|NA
TGTGCCAGCAGCTTGGCAGGGTATAGCAATCAGCCCCAGCATTTT
CASSLAGYSNQPQHF
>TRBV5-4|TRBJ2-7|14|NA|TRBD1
TGTGCCAGCGGCTGGAGGACAGGGCCCTACGAGCAGTACTTC
CASGWRTGPYEQYF
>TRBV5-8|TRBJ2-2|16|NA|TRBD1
TGTGCCAGCACAACCGGGACAGGGACGTACACCGGGGAGCTGTTTTTT
CASTTGTGTYTGELFF
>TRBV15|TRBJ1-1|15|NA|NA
TGTGCCACCAGCAGAGATTACGGAGGGGAAACTGAAGCTTTCTTT
CATSRDYGGETEAFF
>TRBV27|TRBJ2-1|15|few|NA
TGTGCCAGCAGTTCTTATCTGAGGTCCTACAATGAGCAGTTCTTC
CASSSYLRSYNEQFF
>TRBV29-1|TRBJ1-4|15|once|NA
TGCAGCGTTGTAGTGGGAGGGCAGAGAAATGAAAAACTGTTTTTT
CSVVVGGQRNEKLFF
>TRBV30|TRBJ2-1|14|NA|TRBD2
TGTGCCTGGACCCCGGGTAGCGGGAACAATGAGCAGTTCTTC
CAWTPGSGNNEQFF
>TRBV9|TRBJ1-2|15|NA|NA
TGTGCCAGCAGCGTAGGGGTGGGGCCTAACTATGGCTACACCTTC
CASSVGVGPNYGYTF
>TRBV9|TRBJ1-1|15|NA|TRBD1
TGTGCCAGCAGCTACTACAGGGGGGCCAACACTGAAGCTTTCTTT
CASSYYRGANTEAFF
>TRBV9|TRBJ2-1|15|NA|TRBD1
TGTGCCAGCAGCCCCGGGACAGGGTTCTACAATGAGCAGTTCTTC
CASSPGTGFYNEQFF
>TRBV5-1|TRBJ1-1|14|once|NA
TGCGCCAGCAGCTTCAACACAGGAAACACTGAAGCTTTCTTT
CASSFNTGNTEAFF
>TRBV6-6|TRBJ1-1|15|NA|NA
TGTGCCAGCAGTCCGCGGGGAAGCTCGAACACTGAAGCTTTCTTT
CASSPRGSSNTEAFF
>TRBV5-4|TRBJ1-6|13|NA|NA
TGTGCCAGCAGCACCCGGGAGAATTCACCCCTCCACTTT
CASSTRENSPLHF
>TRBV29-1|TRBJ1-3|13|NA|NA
TGCAGCGTGCTCAGGGATACTGGAAACACCATATATTTT
CSVLRDTGNTIYF
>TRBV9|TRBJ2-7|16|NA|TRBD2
TGTGCCAGCAGCGTCGATAGCGGGGTCGGGGGCTACGAGCAGTACTTC
CASSVDSGVGGYEQYF
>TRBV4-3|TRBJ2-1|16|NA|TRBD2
TGCGCCAGCAGCCAAGATCCGGGGGGGGCCGCATATGAGCAGTTCTTC
CASSQDPGGAAYEQFF
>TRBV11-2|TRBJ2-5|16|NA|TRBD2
TGTGCCAGCAGCTTAGTTCTAGCGGGAGGAGGAGAGACCCAGTACTTC
CASSLVLAGGGETQYF
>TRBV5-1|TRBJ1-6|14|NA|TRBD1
TGCGCCAGCAGCTTGACAGGGGGCAATTCACCCCTCCACTTT
CASSLTGGNSPLHF
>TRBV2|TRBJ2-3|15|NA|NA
TGTGCCAGCAGTGAGATTGGGCTTATCACAGATACGCAGTATTTT
CASSEIGLITDTQYF
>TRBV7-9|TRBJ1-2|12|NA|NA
TGTGCCAGCAGCTCCCAGGGTTCTGGCTACACCTTC
CASSSQGSGYTF
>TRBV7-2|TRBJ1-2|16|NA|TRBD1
TGTGCCAGCAGCGCTACAGGGGGCGCAGGAGACTATGGCTACACCTTC
CASSATGGAGDYGYTF
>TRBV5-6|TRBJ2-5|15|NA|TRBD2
TGTGCCAGCAGCTACGGTGGGGGGACTAGTGGGACCCAGTACTTC
CASSYGGGTSGTQYF
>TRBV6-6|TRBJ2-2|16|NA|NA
TGTGCCAGCAGCCCAACGGGGGTACCGAACACCGGGGAGCTGTTTTTT
CASSPTGVPNTGELFF
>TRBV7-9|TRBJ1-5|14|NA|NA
TGTGCCAGTTCACAGGGAACTAGCAATCAGCCCCAGCATTTT
CASSQGTSNQPQHF
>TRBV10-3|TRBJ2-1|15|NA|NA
TGTGCCATCAGTGCAGGGATTGCGTCCTACAATGAGCAGTTCTTC
CAISAGIASYNEQFF
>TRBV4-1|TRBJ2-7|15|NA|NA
TGCGCCAGCAGCCGCGGAACCTCGCTCTCCTACGAGCAGTACTTC
CASSRGTSLSYEQYF
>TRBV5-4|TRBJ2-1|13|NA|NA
TGTGCCAGCAGCTTGGGGAGGGCCAGTGAGCAGTTCTTC
CASSLGRASEQFF
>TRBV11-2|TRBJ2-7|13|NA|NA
TGTGCCAGCAGCCCCGACAGAGAATACGAGCAGTACTTC
CASSPDREYEQYF
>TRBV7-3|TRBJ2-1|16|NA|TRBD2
TGTGCCAGCAGCTTAAGGTCGGGAGGCTCCTACAATGAGCAGTTCTTC
CASSLRSGGSYNEQFF
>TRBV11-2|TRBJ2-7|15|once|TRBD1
TGTGCCAGCAGCGGCTGGCGACAGGGTAGGGACGAGCAGTACTTC
CASSGWRQGRDEQYF
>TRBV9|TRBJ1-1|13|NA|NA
TGTGCCAGCAGCGCAAGTATCGGAGGGGTAGCTTTCTTT
CASSASIGGVAFF
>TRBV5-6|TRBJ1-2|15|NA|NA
TGTGCCAGCAGCTTGGCGCAGGGTCCCAGGGATGGCTACACCTTC
CASSLAQGPRDGYTF
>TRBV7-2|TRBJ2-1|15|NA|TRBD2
TGTGCCAGCAAAGCACTAGCGGGGGGGCCCTATGAGCAGTTCTTC
CASKALAGGPYEQFF
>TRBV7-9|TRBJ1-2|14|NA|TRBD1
TGTGCCAGCAGGGCTACAGGGGGCGACTATGGCTACACCTTC
CASRATGGDYGYTF
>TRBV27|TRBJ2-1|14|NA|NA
TGTGCCAGCAGTTCGATCGGGACCTACAATGAGCAGTTCTTC
CASSSIGTYNEQFF
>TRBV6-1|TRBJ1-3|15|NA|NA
TGTGCCAGCAGTGACAATCCTAGCTCTGGAAACACCATATATTTT
CASSDNPSSGNTIYF
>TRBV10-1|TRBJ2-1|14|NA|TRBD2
TGCGCCAGTCAACCTAGCGGGGCCTACAATGAGCAGTTCTTC
CASQPSGAYNEQFF
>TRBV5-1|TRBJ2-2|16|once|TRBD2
TGCGCCAGCACCCAAACTAGCGGGAGGGCTGTCGGGGAGCTGTTTTTT
CASTQTSGRAVGELFF
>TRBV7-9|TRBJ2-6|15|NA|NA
TGTGCCAGCAGCTTATCTAGGTCTGGGGCCAACGTCCTGACTTTC
CASSLSRSGANVLTF
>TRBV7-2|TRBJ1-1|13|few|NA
TGTGCCAGCAGCTCACAGGGAAACACTGAAGCTTTCTTT
CASSSQGNTEAFF
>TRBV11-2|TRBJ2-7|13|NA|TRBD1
TGTGCCAGCAGCGGGACAGGGTTCTACGAGCAGTACTTC
CASSGTGFYEQYF